Presented here are 28 T cell receptor beta chains from one specimen sequenced in a study of blood T cells in healthy people across ages. PCR was performed a second time for about 7 to 12 cycles using a sample-barcoded 5' primer and a J-beta primer mix. TCRdb independently ran MiXCR on the 5' RACE reads; one entry per CDR3 protein. The table lists 600,000 or so distinct CDR3 sequences, around 21% of them singletons. Sequencing used blood. These receptors all come from a man between 65 and 79 years old in good health.

The J gene is TRBJ2-2, the V gene TRBV18; the D call may be TRBD1 or TRBD2 (5 bases each). Germline V gene lookup returns CDR1 KGHSH and CDR2 LQKENI. The CDR3 sequence is 19 residues long. Deletions cut 1 base from V and 0 bases from J, with 18 bases between. This CDR3 is CASSPLGTISPANTGELFF. CDR3 sequence (DNA): TGTGCCAGCTCACCACTCGGGACGATATCGCCAGCGAACACCGGGGAGCTGTTTTTT.

This chain joins TRBV6-5 and TRBJ1-1; D uncertain. The V gene lost 0 bases and the J gene lost 5 bases, with 10 bases spanning the gap. The CDR3 sequence is 14 residues long. Germline V lookup: CDR1 MNHEY, CDR2 SVGAGI. CDR3 nucleotide sequence: TGTGCCAGCAGTTACTCGGGGATTCGAACTGAAGCTTTCTTT. It translates to CASSYSGIRTEAFF.

This clonotype was seen only a few times. The chain uses TRBV7-6 and TRBJ1-5; D uncertain. The V end lost 6 bases, the J end lost 7 bases, and 13 bases lay between the germline ends. CDR1 SGHVS and CDR2 FNYEAQ come from the germline V gene. The CDR3 is made up of 13 amino acids. In DNA form, the CDR3 reads TGTGCCAGCAGTCTGAGTTTCAGGCAGCCCCAGCATTTT. Residues: CASSLSFRQPQHF.

V and J are TRBV28 and TRBJ2-7, with D perhaps TRBD1 (5 bases). The V end lost 3 bases, the J end lost 0 bases, and 9 bases lay between the germline ends. Germline V gene data show CDR1 as MDHEN and CDR2 as SYDVKM. The CDR3 loop spans 14 amino acids. CDR3 region: CASSFFRASYEQYF. In DNA form, the CDR3 reads TGTGCCAGCAGTTTTTTCAGGGCCTCCTACGAGCAGTACTTC.

CDR3 coding DNA: TGTGCCAGCAGCCCCGGGACCTCTGGGGCCAACGTCCTGACTTTC. As protein: CASSPGTSGANVLTF. The chain combines TRBV5-4 with TRBJ2-6; D is possibly TRBD1 or TRBD2 (5 bases each). The CDR3 totals 15 residues. Trimming left V 4 bases short and J 0 bases short, with 8 bases between. Germline V gene sequence: CDR1 SGHNT, CDR2 YYREEE (reference sequence).

About this clonotype: This sequence may be a read error, since a much larger clone differs from it by one base. The chain couples TRBV20-1 to TRBJ2-7; D not certain. V lost 3 bases and J 2 bases, leaving 5 bases between the germline ends. The CDR3 contains 11 residues. Germline-derived CDR1 and CDR2 are DFQATT and SNEGSKA (reference sequence). CDR3 nucleotides: TGCAGTGCTAGCCCCACCTACGAGCAGTACTTC. Translated, it gives CSASPTYEQYF.

This clonotype has only a few counts. V gene TRBV14 combines with J gene TRBJ2-3; possibly TRBD1 for D (7 bases). The V gene lost 0 bases and the J gene lost 5 bases, with 15 bases spanning the gap. The germline CDR1 and CDR2 sequences are SGHDN and FVKESK. The length of the CDR3 is 16 residues. CDR3 in amino acids: CASSQDGGGFEDTQYF. CDR3 DNA: TGTGCCAGCAGCCAAGATGGAGGGGGCTTTGAAGATACGCAGTATTTT.

The chain is built from TRBV5-6 and TRBJ1-4; D is possibly TRBD1 (5 bases). Trimming shortened V by 4 bases and J by 0 bases, and 19 bases separated the two germline ends. CDR3 length: 18 amino acids. CDR1 is SGHDT, CDR2 YYEEEE, per germline. The CDR3 coding sequence is TGTGCCAGCAGCCTCAGGGCAGGCTCCCTTTCAACTAATGAAAAACTGTTTTTT. This translates into CASSLRAGSLSTNEKLFF.

This clonotype was observed a few times. This rearrangement joins TRBV6-5 to TRBJ1-2; D not certain. Germline loops: CDR1 MNHEY, CDR2 SVGAGI. Trimming stripped 8 bases from V and 4 bases from J, with 11 bases between. CDR3 length: 12 residues. CDR3 sequence: CASGGGFYGYTF. DNA of the CDR3: TGTGCCAGCGGCGGCGGATTCTATGGCTACACCTTC.

This clonotype was counted between two and nine times. The CDR3 DNA sequence: TGTGCCAGCAGTTACTTTTCCCCGGCCAGGTCCTCCTACAATGAGCAGTTCTTC. Amino acid sequence: CASSYFSPARSSYNEQFF. This chain joins TRBV6-5 and TRBJ2-1; D is unclear. There are 18 residues in the CDR3. Germline CDR1 MNHEY, CDR2 SVGAGI. Trimming removed 1 base from V and 0 bases from J, with 16 bases in between.

This clonotype was seen ten or more times. A much larger clone sits a single nucleotide away, making a read error possible. V gene TRBV4-1 combines with J gene TRBJ1-4; possibly TRBD1 for D (5 bases). The V gene lost 1 base and the J gene lost 5 bases, with 8 bases spanning the gap. CDR1 is MGHRA, CDR2 YSYEKL, per germline. CDR3 length: 14 residues. CDR3 in DNA: TGCGCCAGCAGCCAAGTTGAGGGGAATGAAAAACTGTTTTTT. Translated: CASSQVEGNEKLFF.

This clonotype was found a few times. This rearrangement joins TRBV3-1 to TRBJ1-1; D is unclear. Germline CDR1 and CDR2: LGHDT and YNNKEL (reference sequence). This CDR3 contains 11 residues. The V and J ends lost 3 bases and 8 bases respectively, with 7 bases between them. CDR3 DNA: TGTGCCAGCAGCCAGCAGACCGAAGCTTTCTTT. It codes for CASSQQTEAFF.

As to this clonotype: The germline gene is not matched at one end of the junction; a read error may be the cause. The gene calls are TRBV12-3 or TRBV12-4 and TRBJ1-4, with 7 bases aligning to TRBD1. CDR3 length: 14 residues. The CDR3 here is CASSKRQGSEKLLF. The DNA for the CDR3 is TGTGCCAGCAGTAAAAGACAGGGATCGGAAAAACTGCTTTTT.

This clonotype was detected many times. The rearrangement joins TRBV29-1 to TRBJ2-7; TRBD2 matches at 10 bases. The CDR3 extends over 12 amino acids. CDR1 and CDR2 (germline): SQVTM, ANQGSEA. Trimming removed 7 bases from V and 0 bases from J; junction bases left unmatched: 0. CDR3 bases: TGCAGCGGGACTAGCGGCTCCTACGAGCAGTACTTC. Translating it yields CSGTSGSYEQYF.

The CDR3 reads CASGRELVDEQFF. The CDR3 DNA is TGTGCCAGTGGGCGGGAGCTGGTAGATGAGCAGTTCTTC. The rearrangement joins TRBV6-6 to TRBJ2-5; 7 nucleotides match TRBD2. TRBJ2-1 explains the end of the DNA better; the J call may be wrong. CDR1 is MNHNY, CDR2 SVGAGI, per germline (reference sequence). CDR3 length: 13 residues.

This clonotype showed up just a few times. V and J are TRBV12-3 or TRBV12-4 and TRBJ2-5, with TRBD1 identical over 8 bases. The tail of the sequence fits TRBJ2-7 better, so the J call may be wrong. There are 14 residues in the CDR3. The CDR3 reads CASSFRTGTYEQYF. CDR3 DNA sequence: TGTGCCAGCAGTTTCAGGACAGGGACCTACGAGCAGTACTTC.

This chain joins TRBV6-5 and TRBJ2-1, with 7 bases aligning to TRBD1. This CDR3 is built from 13 residues. The V and J ends lost 5 bases and 15 bases, in that order; junction bases with no gene match: 13. Germline loops: CDR1 MNHEY, CDR2 SVGAGI. CDR3: CASSPKIQGYLFF. In DNA form, the CDR3 reads TGTGCCAGCAGTCCGAAAATACAGGGGTATCTGTTCTTC.

The sample holds a few counts of this clonotype. J is TRBJ2-1 and V is TRBV21-1. TRBV21-1 is a pseudogene segment. The CDR3 spans 12 residues. The DNA of the CDR3 is TGTGCCAGCAGCAAAGGGGCAAATGAGCAGTTCTTC. This sequence encodes CASSKGANEQFF.

The chain combines TRBV7-2 with TRBJ1-1; D possibly corresponds to TRBD1 (5 bases). This CDR3 contains 17 residues. Germline V gene data show CDR1 as SGHTA and CDR2 as FQGNSA. The V end was cut by 0 bases, the J end by 0 bases, with 14 bases between. The CDR3, as DNA: TGTGCCAGCAGCTTAGCGTATGGCGGGACCGTGAACACTGAAGCTTTCTTT. It yields the protein CASSLAYGGTVNTEAFF.

The genes are TRBV5-1 and TRBJ1-1, with D possibly being TRBD1 (6 bases). V was cut by 3 bases and J by 0 bases, with 12 bases left in between. CDR1 and CDR2 (germline): SGHRS, YFSETQ. The CDR3 consists of 15 residues. CDR3: CASSWEDSMNTEAFF. The CDR3 nucleotides read TGCGCCAGCAGCTGGGAGGACAGTATGAACACTGAAGCTTTCTTT.

Comment on this clonotype: With a much larger clone just one base away, this may be a read error. The J gene is TRBJ2-3, the V gene TRBV7-2; D is unresolved. This CDR3 comprises 15 residues. CDR1 and CDR2 (germline): SGHTA, FQGNSA. CDR3 in amino acids: CVSSALAGRTDTQYF. In DNA form, the CDR3 reads TGTGTCAGCAGCGCCCTGGCCGGGCGCACAGATACGCAGTATTTT.

This chain joins TRBV7-9 and TRBJ1-2; D ambiguous. The CDR3 is made up of 12 amino acids. The V end was cut by 1 base, the J end by 6 bases, with 6 bases between. Germline CDR1 is SEHNR and CDR2 is FQNEAQ (reference sequence). CDR3 amino acids: CASSLDVDGYTF. In DNA form, the CDR3 reads TGTGCCAGCAGCTTAGATGTCGATGGCTACACCTTC.

The chain recombines TRBV7-8 with TRBJ2-1; possibly TRBD1 for D (5 bases). This CDR3 spans 15 amino acids. V was trimmed by 5 bases and J by 9 bases, leaving 20 bases between them. CDR1 and CDR2 (germline): SGHVS, FQNEAQ. CDR3 sequence (DNA): TGTGCCAGCAGCGAAACAAGGGGTGGGTTTGGTGAGCAGTTCTTC. Protein product: CASSETRGGFGEQFF.

Worth noting for this clonotype: Just one base apart from a much larger clone, this may be a read error. The V gene is TRBV20-1, the J gene TRBJ1-4; the match to TRBD1 covers 11 bases. Trimming removed 3 bases from V and 7 bases from J; junction bases left unmatched: 1. Germline V gene data show CDR1 as DFQATT and CDR2 as SNEGSKA (reference sequence). This CDR3 has 13 residues. CDR3 sequence (DNA): TGCAGTGCTAGGGACAGGGGGCCTGAAAAACTGTTTTTT. It translates to CSARDRGPEKLFF.

V is TRBV20-1 and J is TRBJ2-2, with a possible D match to TRBD1 (6 bases). Looked up from germline, CDR1 is DFQATT and CDR2 is SNEGSKA (reference sequence). The CDR3 is 14 residues long. Between the trimmed V and J ends, which lost 3 bases and 1 base, there was a span of 9 bases. As DNA, the CDR3 is TGCAGTGCTAGGAACAGGGAGAACACCGGGGAGCTGTTTTTT. It codes for CSARNRENTGELFF.

This sequence joins TRBV20-1 and TRBJ1-2; 7 nucleotides agree with TRBD1. Germline CDR1 is DFQATT and CDR2 is SNEGSKA (reference sequence). Losses at the gene ends were 8 bases for V and 0 bases for J; bases not matched to a gene: 9. The CDR3 is made up of 14 amino acids. CDR3 nucleotides: TGCAGTAACCGGGACAGAAATTCTAACTATGGCTACACCTTC. Its protein product is CSNRDRNSNYGYTF.

CDR3 DNA sequence: TGCGCCAGCAGCTTGGTGGTCCCCGCCAAGACAGATACGCAGTATTTT. Its protein product is CASSLVVPAKTDTQYF. This rearrangement joins TRBV5-1 to TRBJ2-3; no clear D. Germline V gene lookup returns CDR1 SGHRS and CDR2 YFSETQ. Deletions cut 0 bases from V and 3 bases from J, with 14 bases between. The CDR3 contains 16 residues.

The chain uses TRBV7-9 and TRBJ2-5, with D perhaps matching TRBD2 (6 bases). This CDR3 spans 16 amino acids. With 1 base removed from V and 4 bases from J, the gap between germline ends came to 16 bases. From germline, CDR1 is SEHNR and CDR2 FQNEAQ (reference sequence). In nucleotides, the CDR3 is TGTGCCAGCAGCTTAGTAGGCGGGGCCCAAGGAGAGACCCAGTACTTC. It is translated as CASSLVGGAQGETQYF.